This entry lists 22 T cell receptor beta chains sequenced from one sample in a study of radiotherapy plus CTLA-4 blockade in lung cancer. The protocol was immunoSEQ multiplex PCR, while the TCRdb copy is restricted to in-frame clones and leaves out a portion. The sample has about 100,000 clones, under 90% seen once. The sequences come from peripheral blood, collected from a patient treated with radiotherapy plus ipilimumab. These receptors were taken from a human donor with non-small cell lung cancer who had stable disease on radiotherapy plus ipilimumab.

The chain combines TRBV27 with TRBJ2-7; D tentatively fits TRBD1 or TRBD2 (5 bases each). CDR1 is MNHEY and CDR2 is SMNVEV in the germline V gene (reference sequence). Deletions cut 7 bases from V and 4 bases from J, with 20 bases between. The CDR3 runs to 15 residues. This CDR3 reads CASILTRDEDYEQYF. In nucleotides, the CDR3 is TGTGCCAGCATCCTGACCAGGGACGAAGATTACGAGCAGTACTTC.

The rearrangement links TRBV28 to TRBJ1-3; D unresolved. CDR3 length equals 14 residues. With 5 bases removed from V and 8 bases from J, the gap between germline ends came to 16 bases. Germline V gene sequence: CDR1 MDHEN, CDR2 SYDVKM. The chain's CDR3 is CASSPLRTQYTIYF. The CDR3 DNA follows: TGTGCCAGCAGTCCCCTCCGGACCCAATACACCATATATTTT.

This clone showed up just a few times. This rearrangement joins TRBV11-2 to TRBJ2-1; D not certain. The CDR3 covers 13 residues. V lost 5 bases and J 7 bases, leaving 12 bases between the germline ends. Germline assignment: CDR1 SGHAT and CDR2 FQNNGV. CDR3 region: CASSPRIRNEQFF. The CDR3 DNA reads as TGTGCCAGCAGCCCACGGATCCGAAATGAGCAGTTCTTC.

CDR3 protein: CSAVGANVLTF. CDR3 sequence (DNA): TGCAGTGCCGTGGGGGCCAACGTCCTGACTTTC. The chain employs TRBV20-1 and TRBJ2-6; D call uncertain. The germline CDR1 and CDR2 sequences are DFQATT and SNEGSKA (reference sequence). With 6 bases removed from V and 4 bases from J, the gap between germline ends came to 4 bases. The CDR3 is 11 amino acids.

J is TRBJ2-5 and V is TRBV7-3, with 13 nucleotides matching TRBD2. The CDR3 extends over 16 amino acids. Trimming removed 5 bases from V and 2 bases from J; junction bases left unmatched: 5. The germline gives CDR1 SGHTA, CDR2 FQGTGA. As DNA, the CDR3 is TGTGCCAGCAGCAAGGGACTAGCGGGGACACAAGAGACCCAGTACTTC. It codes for CASSKGLAGTQETQYF.

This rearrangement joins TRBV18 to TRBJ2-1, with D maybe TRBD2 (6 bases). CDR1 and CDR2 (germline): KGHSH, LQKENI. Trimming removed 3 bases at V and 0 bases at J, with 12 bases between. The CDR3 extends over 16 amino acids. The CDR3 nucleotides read TGTGCCAGCTCACCGACTGGGGGGAGCTCCTACAATGAGCAGTTCTTC. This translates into CASSPTGGSSYNEQFF.

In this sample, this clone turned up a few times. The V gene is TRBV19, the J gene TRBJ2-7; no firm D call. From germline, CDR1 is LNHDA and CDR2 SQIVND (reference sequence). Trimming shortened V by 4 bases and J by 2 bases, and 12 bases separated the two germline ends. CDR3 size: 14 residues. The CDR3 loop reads CASSSLAPTYEQYF. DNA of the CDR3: TGTGCCAGTAGTAGTCTGGCTCCAACCTACGAGCAGTACTTC.

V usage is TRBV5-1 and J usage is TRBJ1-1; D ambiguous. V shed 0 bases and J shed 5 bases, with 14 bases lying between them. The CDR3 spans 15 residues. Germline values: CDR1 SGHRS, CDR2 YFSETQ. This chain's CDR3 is CASSLEVGGGTEAFF. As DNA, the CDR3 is TGCGCCAGCAGCTTGGAGGTAGGCGGAGGTACTGAAGCTTTCTTT.

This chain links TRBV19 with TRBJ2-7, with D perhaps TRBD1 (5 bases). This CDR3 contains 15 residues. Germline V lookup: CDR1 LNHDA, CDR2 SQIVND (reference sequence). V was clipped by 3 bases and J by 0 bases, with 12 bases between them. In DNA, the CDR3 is TGTGCCAGTAGTATCGTCGGACATTCCTCCTACGAGCAGTACTTC. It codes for CASSIVGHSSYEQYF.

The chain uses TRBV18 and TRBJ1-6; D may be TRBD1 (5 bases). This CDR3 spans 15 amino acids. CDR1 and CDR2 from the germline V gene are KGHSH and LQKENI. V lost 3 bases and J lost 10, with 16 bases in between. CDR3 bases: TGTGCCAGCTCACCCCTCCGGGACCAAGACTCACCCCTCCACTTT. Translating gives CASSPLRDQDSPLHF.

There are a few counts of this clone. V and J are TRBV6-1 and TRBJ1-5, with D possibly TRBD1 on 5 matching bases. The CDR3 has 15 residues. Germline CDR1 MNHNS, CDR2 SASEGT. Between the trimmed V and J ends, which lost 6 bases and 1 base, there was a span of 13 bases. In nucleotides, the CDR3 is TGTGCCAGCAGGGTCGGGGCAGCGAGCAATCAGCCCCAGCATTTT. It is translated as CASRVGAASNQPQHF.

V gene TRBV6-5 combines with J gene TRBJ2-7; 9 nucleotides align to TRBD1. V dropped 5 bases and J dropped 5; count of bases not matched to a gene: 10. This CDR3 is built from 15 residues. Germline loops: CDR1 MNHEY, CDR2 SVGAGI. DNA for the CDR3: TGTGCCAGCAGTAAGCTACAGGGGGCTTACCACGAGCAGTACTTC. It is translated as CASSKLQGAYHEQYF.

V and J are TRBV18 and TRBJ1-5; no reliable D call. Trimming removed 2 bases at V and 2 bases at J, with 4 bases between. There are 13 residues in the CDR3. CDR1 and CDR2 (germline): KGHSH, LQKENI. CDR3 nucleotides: TGTGCCAGCTCACCAAGTGGCAATCAGCCCCAGCATTTT. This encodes CASSPSGNQPQHF.

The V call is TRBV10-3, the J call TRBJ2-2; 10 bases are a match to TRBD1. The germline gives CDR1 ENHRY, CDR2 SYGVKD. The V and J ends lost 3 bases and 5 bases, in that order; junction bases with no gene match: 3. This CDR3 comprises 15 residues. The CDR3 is CAISDPGQGTGELFF. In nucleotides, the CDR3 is TGTGCCATCAGTGACCCGGGACAGGGGACCGGGGAGCTGTTTTTT.

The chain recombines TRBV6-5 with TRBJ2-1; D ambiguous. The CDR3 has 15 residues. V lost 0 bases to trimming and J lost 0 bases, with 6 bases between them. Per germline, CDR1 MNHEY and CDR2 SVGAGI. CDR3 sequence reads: CASSYSGGSYNEQFF. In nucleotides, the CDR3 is TGTGCCAGCAGTTACTCGGGCGGCTCCTACAATGAGCAGTTCTTC.

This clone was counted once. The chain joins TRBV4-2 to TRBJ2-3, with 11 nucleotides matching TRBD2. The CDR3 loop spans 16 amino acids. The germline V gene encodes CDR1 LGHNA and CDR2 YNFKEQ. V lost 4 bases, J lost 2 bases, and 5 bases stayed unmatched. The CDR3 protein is CASSPASGGITDTQYF. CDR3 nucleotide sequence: TGTGCCAGCAGCCCCGCTAGCGGGGGGATCACAGATACGCAGTATTTT.

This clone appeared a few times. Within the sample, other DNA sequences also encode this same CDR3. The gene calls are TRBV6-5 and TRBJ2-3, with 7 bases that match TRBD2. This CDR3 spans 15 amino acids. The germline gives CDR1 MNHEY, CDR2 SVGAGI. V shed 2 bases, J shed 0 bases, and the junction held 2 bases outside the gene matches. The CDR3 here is CASSYVGGSTDTQYF. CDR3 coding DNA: TGTGCCAGCAGTTACGTGGGGGGGAGCACAGATACGCAGTATTTT.

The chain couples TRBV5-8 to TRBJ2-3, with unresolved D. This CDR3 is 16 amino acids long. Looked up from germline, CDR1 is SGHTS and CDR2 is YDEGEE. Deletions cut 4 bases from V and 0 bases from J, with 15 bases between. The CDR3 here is CASSLQRTSSTDTQYF. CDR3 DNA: TGTGCCAGCAGCCTACAGAGAACGTCTAGCACAGATACGCAGTATTTT. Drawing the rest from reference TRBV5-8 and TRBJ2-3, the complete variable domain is EAGVTQSPTHLIKTRGQQATLRCSPISGHTSVYWYQQALGLGLQFLLWYDEGEERNRGNFPPRFSGRQFPNYSSELNVNALELEDSALYLCASSLQRTSSTDTQYFGPGTRLTVL.

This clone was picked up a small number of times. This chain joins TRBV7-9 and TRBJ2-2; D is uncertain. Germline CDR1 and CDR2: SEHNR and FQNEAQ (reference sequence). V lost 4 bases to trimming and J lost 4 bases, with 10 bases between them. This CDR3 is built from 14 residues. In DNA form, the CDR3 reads TGTGCCAGCAGCTCCAGAAATGTCACCGGGGAGCTGTTTTTT. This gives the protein CASSSRNVTGELFF.

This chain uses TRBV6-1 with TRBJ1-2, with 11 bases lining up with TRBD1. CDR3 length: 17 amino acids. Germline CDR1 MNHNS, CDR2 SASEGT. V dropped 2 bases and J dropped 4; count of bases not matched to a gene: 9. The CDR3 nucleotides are TGTGCCAGCAGTGAATCGTCTGGGACAGGGGGGTTCTATGGCTACACCTTC. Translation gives CASSESSGTGGFYGYTF.

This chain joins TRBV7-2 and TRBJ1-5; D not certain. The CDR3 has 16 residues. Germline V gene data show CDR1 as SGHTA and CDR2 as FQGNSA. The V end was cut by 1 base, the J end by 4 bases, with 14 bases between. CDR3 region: CASSLGVGLSNQPQHF. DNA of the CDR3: TGTGCCAGCAGCTTAGGGGTGGGGTTATCGAATCAGCCCCAGCATTTT.

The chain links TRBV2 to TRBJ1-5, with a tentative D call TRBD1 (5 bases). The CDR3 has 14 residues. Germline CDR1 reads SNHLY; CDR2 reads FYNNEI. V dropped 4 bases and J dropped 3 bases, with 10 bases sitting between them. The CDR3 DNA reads TGTGCCAGCAGTGGACTCAGGGACAATCAGCCCCAGCATTTT. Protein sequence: CASSGLRDNQPQHF.